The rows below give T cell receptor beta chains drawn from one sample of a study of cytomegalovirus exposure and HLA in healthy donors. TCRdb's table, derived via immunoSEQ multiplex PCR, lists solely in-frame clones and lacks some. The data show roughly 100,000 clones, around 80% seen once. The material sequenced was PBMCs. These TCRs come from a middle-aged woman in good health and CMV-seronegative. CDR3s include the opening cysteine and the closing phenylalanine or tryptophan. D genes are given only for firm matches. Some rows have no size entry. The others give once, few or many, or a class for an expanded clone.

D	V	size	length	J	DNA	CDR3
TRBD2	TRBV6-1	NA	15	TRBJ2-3	TGTGCCAGCAGTCCTACTAGCGGTCCCACAGATACGCAGTATTTT	CASSPTSGPTDTQYF
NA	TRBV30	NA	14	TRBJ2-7	TGTGCCTGGAGGGTACTGGGCAGCTCCTACGAGCAGTACTTC	CAWRVLGSSYEQYF
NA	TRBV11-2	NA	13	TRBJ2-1	TGTGCCAGCAGCTCCGACCAGGGGAATGAGCAGTTCTTC	CASSSDQGNEQFF
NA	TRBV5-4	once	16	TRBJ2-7	TGTGCCAGCAGCCCCAATACGGGGGTTGCCTCCTACGAGCAGTACTTC	CASSPNTGVASYEQYF
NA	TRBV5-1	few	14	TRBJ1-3	TGCGCCAGCAGCTTGGACAGCTCTGGAAACACCATATATTTT	CASSLDSSGNTIYF
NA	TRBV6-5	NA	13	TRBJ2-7	TGTGCCAGCAGTGGGACTGCCTCCTACGAGCAGTACTTC	CASSGTASYEQYF
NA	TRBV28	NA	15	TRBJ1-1	TGTGCCAGCAGAAGAAAGACCCTCGAGGGCACTGAAGCTTTCTTT	CASRRKTLEGTEAFF
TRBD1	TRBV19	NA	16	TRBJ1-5	TGTGCCAGTAGTACGACACAGGGGGGGCTCAATCAGCCCCAGCATTTT	CASSTTQGGLNQPQHF
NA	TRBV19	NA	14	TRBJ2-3	TGTGCCAGTAGTAAGAGCTATAGCACAGATACGCAGTATTTT	CASSKSYSTDTQYF
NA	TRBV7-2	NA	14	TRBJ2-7	TGTGCCAGCAGCTTCTCCGGGACAATCCCCGAGCAGTACTTC	CASSFSGTIPEQYF
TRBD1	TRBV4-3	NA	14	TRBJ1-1	TGCGCCAGCAGCCAGGGGACAGGGGGGTCTGAAGCTTTCTTT	CASSQGTGGSEAFF
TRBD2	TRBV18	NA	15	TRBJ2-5	TGTGCCAGCTCACCGGGACTAGCGGAACAAGAGACCCAGTACTTC	CASSPGLAEQETQYF
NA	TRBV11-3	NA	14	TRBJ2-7	TGTGCCAGCAGCTTCGGGACACTTTCCTACGAGCAGTACTTC	CASSFGTLSYEQYF
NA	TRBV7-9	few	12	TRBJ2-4	TGTTCCAGCAGCTCCGAACAGGGAATTCAGTACTTC	CSSSSEQGIQYF
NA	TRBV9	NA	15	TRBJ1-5	TGTGCCAGCAGCGTAGGGGGGGGTACCAATCAGCCCCAGCATTTT	CASSVGGGTNQPQHF
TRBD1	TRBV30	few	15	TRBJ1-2	TGTGCCTGGAGTGTACTGCGGACAGGAGCTTCTGGCTACACCTTC	CAWSVLRTGASGYTF
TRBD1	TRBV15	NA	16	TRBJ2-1	TGTGCCACCAGCACCCGGACAGGGAGCACCCTCAATGAGCAGTTCTTC	CATSTRTGSTLNEQFF
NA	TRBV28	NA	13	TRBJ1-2	TGTGCCAGCGGGAGACCAGGGGTGAAAGGCTACACCTTC	CASGRPGVKGYTF
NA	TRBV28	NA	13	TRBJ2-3	TGTGCCAGCAGTTTACAGTCGACAGATACGCAGTATTTT	CASSLQSTDTQYF
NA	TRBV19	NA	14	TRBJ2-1	TGTGCCAGTAGTACCCAACGGGAGTCCCCTGAGCAGTTCTTC	CASSTQRESPEQFF
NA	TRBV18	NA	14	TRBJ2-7	TGTGCCAGCTCAACCCGGGACCCGGGGGTCGAGCAGTACTTC	CASSTRDPGVEQYF
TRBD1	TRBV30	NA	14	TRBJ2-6	TGTGCCTGGGCAGGGGGTACTGGGGCCAACGTCCTGACTTTC	CAWAGGTGANVLTF